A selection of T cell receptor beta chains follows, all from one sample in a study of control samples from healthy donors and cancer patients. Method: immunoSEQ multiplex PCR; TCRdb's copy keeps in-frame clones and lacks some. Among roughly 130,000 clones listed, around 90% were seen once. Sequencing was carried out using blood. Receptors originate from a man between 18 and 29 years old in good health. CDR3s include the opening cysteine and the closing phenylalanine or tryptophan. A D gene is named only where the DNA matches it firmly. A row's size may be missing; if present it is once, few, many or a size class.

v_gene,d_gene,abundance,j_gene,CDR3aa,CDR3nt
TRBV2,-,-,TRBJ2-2,CASREASGGNTGELFF,TGTGCCAGCAGGGAAGCGAGCGGAGGTAACACCGGGGAGCTGTTTTTT
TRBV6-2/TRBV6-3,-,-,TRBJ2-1,CASSYRIGEQFF,TGTGCCAGCAGTTACCGGATAGGTGAGCAGTTCTTC
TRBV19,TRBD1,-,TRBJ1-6,CASRDGQANSPLHF,TGTGCCAGTAGGGACGGACAGGCAAATTCACCCCTCCACTTT
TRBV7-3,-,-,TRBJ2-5,CASSLTQGDQETQYF,TGTGCCAGCAGCTTAACGCAGGGCGACCAAGAGACCCAGTACTTC
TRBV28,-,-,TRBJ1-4,CASSFRGNEKLFF,TGTGCCAGCAGTTTTAGGGGCAATGAAAAACTGTTTTTT
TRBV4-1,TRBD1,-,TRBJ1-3,CASSQNDRASYLRLRNTIYF,TGCGCCAGCAGCCAAAATGACAGGGCCTCATACCTCAGACTTAGAAACACCATATATTTT
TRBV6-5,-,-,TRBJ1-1,CASSYVGTEAFF,TGTGCCAGCAGTTATGTAGGAACTGAAGCTTTCTTT
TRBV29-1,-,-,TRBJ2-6,CSVVGLTSGANVLTF,TGCAGCGTTGTGGGACTGACCTCTGGGGCCAACGTCCTGACTTTC
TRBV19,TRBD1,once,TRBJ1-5,CASSIYGGGLNQPQHF,TGTGCCAGTAGTATATACGGAGGGGGCCTGAATCAGCCCCAGCATTTT
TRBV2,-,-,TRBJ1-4,CASIGARGRDEKLFF,TGTGCCAGCATAGGTGCACGGGGGCGCGACGAAAAACTGTTTTTT
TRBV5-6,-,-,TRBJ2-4,CASSPFLGEASIQYF,TGTGCCAGCAGCCCCTTTCTGGGGGAGGCCAGCATTCAGTACTTC
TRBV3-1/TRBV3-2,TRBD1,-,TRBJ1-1,CASSPKKTGFGAEAFF,TGTGCCAGCAGCCCGAAAAAGACAGGGTTCGGGGCTGAAGCTTTCTTT
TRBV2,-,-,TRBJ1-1,CASSEVPQARTEAFF,TGTGCCAGCAGTGAAGTCCCACAGGCCCGCACTGAAGCTTTCTTT
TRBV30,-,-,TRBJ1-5,CAWRGVGSNQPQHF,TGTGCCTGGAGGGGTGTGGGGAGCAATCAGCCCCAGCATTTT
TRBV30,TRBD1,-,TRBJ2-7,CAWSVTPGQGYEQYF,TGTGCCTGGAGTGTAACCCCGGGACAGGGCTACGAGCAGTACTTC
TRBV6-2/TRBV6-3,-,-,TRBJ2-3,CASSYDRPAQYF,TGTGCCAGCAGTTACGACCGACCGGCGCAGTATTTT
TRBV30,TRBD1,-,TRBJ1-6,CAWSVPRDRDNSPLHF,TGTGCCTGGAGTGTACCCCGGGACAGGGACAATTCACCCCTCCACTTT
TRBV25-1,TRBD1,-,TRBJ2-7,CASSELWGTGTYEQYF,TGTGCCAGCAGTGAATTGTGGGGGACAGGAACCTACGAGCAGTACTTC
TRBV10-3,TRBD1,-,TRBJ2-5,CAINDPGQGRETQYF,TGTGCCATCAATGATCCCGGACAGGGACGGGAGACCCAGTACTTC
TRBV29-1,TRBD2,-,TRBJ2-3,CSVEKLAISTDTQYF,TGCAGCGTTGAAAAACTAGCGATTAGCACAGATACGCAGTATTTT
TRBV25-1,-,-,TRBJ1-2,CASSLGGALYGYTF,TGTGCCAGCAGTCTCGGGGGCGCCCTCTATGGCTACACCTTC
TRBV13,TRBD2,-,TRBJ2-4,CASSSRAGAAKNIQYF,TGTGCCAGCAGCTCCCGAGCGGGAGCAGCCAAAAACATTCAGTACTTC
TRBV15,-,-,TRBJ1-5,CATSRDRHQPQHF,TGTGCCACCAGCAGAGATCGACATCAGCCCCAGCATTTT
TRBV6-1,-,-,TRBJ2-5,CASSEGADQETQYF,TGTGCCAGCAGTGAAGGGGCGGACCAAGAGACCCAGTACTTC
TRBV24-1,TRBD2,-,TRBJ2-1,CATSELAGESNEQFF,TGTGCCACCAGTGAACTAGCGGGAGAGTCCAATGAGCAGTTCTTC
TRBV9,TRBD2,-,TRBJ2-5,CASSDLSLAGGRETQYF,TGTGCCAGCAGCGACCTATCACTAGCGGGGGGGCGCGAGACCCAGTACTTC
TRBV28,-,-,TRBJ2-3,CASTGVQTDTQYF,TGTGCCAGCACGGGGGTCCAAACAGATACGCAGTATTTT
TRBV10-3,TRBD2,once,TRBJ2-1,CAISEVGLAGAEEQFF,TGTGCCATCAGTGAGGTGGGACTAGCGGGGGCGGAAGAGCAGTTCTTC
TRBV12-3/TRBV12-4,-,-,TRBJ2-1,CASSSSTGEQFF,TGTGCCAGCAGTTCCTCCACGGGGGAGCAGTTCTTC
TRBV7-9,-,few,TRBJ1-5,CASSSTTSDSNQPQHF,TGTGCCAGCAGCTCAACGACTTCGGATAGCAATCAGCCCCAGCATTTT
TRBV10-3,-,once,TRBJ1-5,CAISYGEVGQPQHF,TGTGCCATTAGCTACGGGGAGGTCGGTCAGCCCCAGCATTTT
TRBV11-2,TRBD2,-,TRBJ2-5,CASSLGLAGPKETQYF,TGTGCCAGCAGCTTAGGGCTAGCGGGACCAAAAGAGACCCAGTACTTC
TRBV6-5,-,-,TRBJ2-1,CASSSGTASSYNEQFF,TGTGCCAGCAGTTCCGGGACCGCGAGCTCCTACAATGAGCAGTTCTTC
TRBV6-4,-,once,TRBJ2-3,CASSESVGGTDTQYF,TGTGCCAGCAGTGAGTCAGTAGGGGGCACAGATACGCAGTATTTT
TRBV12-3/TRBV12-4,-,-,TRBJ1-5,CASSQGLNQPQHF,TGTGCCAGCAGTCAGGGCCTTAATCAGCCCCAGCATTTT
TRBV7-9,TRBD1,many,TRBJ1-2,CASSPGQGHDGYTF,TGTGCCAGCAGTCCGGGACAGGGGCATGATGGCTACACCTTC
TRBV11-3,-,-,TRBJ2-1,CASSFAGLNNEQFF,TGTGCCAGCAGCTTCGCGGGGCTAAACAATGAGCAGTTCTTC
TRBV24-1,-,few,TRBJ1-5,CATSQGWNQPQHF,TGTGCCACCAGCCAAGGTTGGAATCAGCCCCAGCATTTT
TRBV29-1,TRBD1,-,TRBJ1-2,CSVEGTGEDYGYTF,TGCAGCGTTGAGGGTACAGGGGAAGACTATGGCTACACCTTC
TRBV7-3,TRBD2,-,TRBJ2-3,CASSSGLTSGGQYF,TGTGCCAGCAGCTCCGGGCTGACTAGCGGGGGGCAGTATTTT
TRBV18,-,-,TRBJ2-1,CASSPQLYNEQFF,TGTGCCAGCTCACCACAACTGTACAATGAGCAGTTCTTC
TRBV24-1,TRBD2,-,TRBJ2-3,CATSGERGGVDTQYF,TGTGCCACCAGTGGGGAGCGGGGGGGCGTAGATACGCAGTATTTT
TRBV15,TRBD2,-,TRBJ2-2,CATSRRAGTGELFF,TGTGCCACCAGCAGGCGAGCGGGAACCGGGGAGCTGTTTTTT
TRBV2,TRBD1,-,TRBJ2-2,CASSYSGTEKVRNTGELFF,TGTGCCAGCAGTTACTCGGGGACAGAAAAGGTCCGGAACACCGGGGAGCTGTTTTTT
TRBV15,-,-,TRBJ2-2,CATSRDRDTATGELFF,TGTGCCACCAGCAGAGATCGGGATACCGCCACCGGGGAGCTGTTTTTT
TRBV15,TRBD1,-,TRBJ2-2,CATSRPDRNIPGELFF,TGTGCCACCAGCAGGCCGGACAGGAATATTCCCGGGGAGCTGTTTTTT
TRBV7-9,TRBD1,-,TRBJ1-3,CASSWDRTGNTIYF,TGTGCCAGCAGCTGGGACAGAACTGGAAACACCATATATTTT
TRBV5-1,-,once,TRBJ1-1,CASSFKGPGDTEAFF,TGCGCCAGCAGCTTCAAGGGCCCCGGGGACACTGAAGCTTTCTTT
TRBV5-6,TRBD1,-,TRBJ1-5,CASSLKTGASNQPQHF,TGTGCCAGCAGCTTAAAGACAGGGGCAAGCAATCAGCCCCAGCATTTT
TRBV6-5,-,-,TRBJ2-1,CASKHPSYNEQFF,TGTGCCAGCAAACATCCCTCCTACAATGAGCAGTTCTTC